These 14 T cell receptor beta chains were sequenced from one sample in a study of cytomegalovirus exposure and HLA in healthy donors. The PCR used 60 Vbeta and 13 Jbeta primers. Here immunoSEQ multiplex PCR was the method, and the copy in TCRdb shows in-frame clones only, minus some. The specimen's table records 150,000 or so clones. Sequencing input: PBMCs. These receptors originate from a woman between 45 and 60 years old in good health and CMV-seronegative.

The chain combines TRBV5-1 with TRBJ2-7; maybe TRBD1 (6 bases). Germline V gene data show CDR1 as SGHRS and CDR2 as YFSETQ. Trimming removed 0 bases from V and 2 bases from J, with 12 bases in between. The CDR3 sequence is 15 residues long. The CDR3 bases are TGCGCCAGCAGCTTGGGGGTGGGGGCTACCTACGAGCAGTACTTC. Translating it yields CASSLGVGATYEQYF.

The DNA for the CDR3 is TGTGCCAGCAGTCAGGGGTTGACTAGCGGGAGGGGAGAGCGGGATACGCAGTATTTT. As protein: CASSQGLTSGRGERDTQYF. V gene TRBV27 combines with J gene TRBJ2-3; 14 bases are shared with TRBD2. CDR3 length equals 19 residues. The V segment lost 5 bases and the J segment 6 bases; nucleotides outside the gene matches: 16. Germline loops: CDR1 MNHEY, CDR2 SMNVEV (reference sequence).

The gene calls are TRBV4-2 and TRBJ2-2; 8 nucleotides agree with TRBD2. The CDR3 is 18 residues long. Trimming removed 5 bases from V and 7 bases from J; junction bases left unmatched: 18. Germline assignment: CDR1 LGHNA and CDR2 YNFKEQ. The CDR3 here is CASSSGLAIPMWDGELFF. CDR3 nucleotides: TGTGCCAGCAGCTCTGGACTAGCAATCCCGATGTGGGACGGGGAGCTGTTTTTT.

The chain recombines TRBV5-1 with TRBJ1-1; TRBD1 matches at 12 bases. In germline, CDR1 is SGHRS, CDR2 YFSETQ. The J segment lost 8 bases and the V segment lost 4 bases, leaving 3 bases of the junction unmatched. The CDR3 length is 13 residues. CDR3 amino acids: CASSRDRGQEAFF. CDR3 coding DNA: TGCGCCAGCAGCCGGGACAGGGGGCAAGAAGCTTTCTTT.

The chain employs TRBV6-6 and TRBJ2-1, with TRBD2 matching over 8 bases. V lost 2 bases, J lost 4 bases, and 4 bases stayed unmatched. The CDR3 is made up of 15 amino acids. Germline values: CDR1 MNHNY, CDR2 SVGAGI (reference sequence). CDR3 nucleotide sequence: TGTGCCAGCAGTTACGTAGCGGGAAGATACAATGAGCAGTTCTTC. This encodes CASSYVAGRYNEQFF.

The chain combines TRBV30 with TRBJ2-4; tentatively, D is TRBD1 (5 bases). Germline CDR1 GTSNPN, CDR2 SVGIG (reference sequence). The CDR3 has 14 residues. V lost 5 bases, J lost 0 bases, and 11 bases lay in between. CDR3 residues: CAWEDTVAKNIQYF. Written as DNA, the CDR3 is TGTGCCTGGGAGGACACCGTAGCCAAAAACATTCAGTACTTC.

The CDR3 loop reads CASSQDSRRQTSEKLFF. CDR3 DNA: TGTGCCAGCAGCCAAGATAGTAGGCGACAGACATCCGAAAAACTGTTTTTT. The chain joins TRBV4-2 to TRBJ1-4, with TRBD1 as a possible D gene (5 bases). From germline, CDR1 is LGHNA and CDR2 YNFKEQ. The CDR3 is 17 amino acids. Trimming took off 0 bases at V and 8 bases at J, with 19 bases between the two ends.

The CDR3 loop is CASTWQAGGLEYF. The CDR3 nucleotides are TGTGCCAGTACGTGGCAAGCGGGAGGACTAGAGTACTTC. The chain has TRBV19 and TRBJ2-4; 9 nucleotides agree with TRBD2. Germline assignment: CDR1 LNHDA and CDR2 SQIVND (reference sequence). V was pared by 7 bases and J by 14 bases, with 12 bases of the junction left unmatched. This CDR3 is built from 13 residues.

This chain joins TRBV4-2 and TRBJ2-2; D uncertain. Trimming took 1 base from V and 8 from J, leaving 11 bases between them. The CDR3 is 14 amino acids. Germline lookup yields CDR1 LGHNA and CDR2 YNFKEQ. DNA of the CDR3: TGTGCCAGCAGCCAAGTTGGCAAGTTTGGGGAGCTGTTTTTT. Amino acids: CASSQVGKFGELFF.

The J gene is TRBJ2-7, the V gene TRBV9, with TRBD2 matching over 12 bases. CDR1 SGDLS and CDR2 YYNGEE come from the germline V gene. The CDR3 runs to 14 residues. Trimming at V came to 3 bases and at J to 6 bases, leaving 4 bases not matched to a gene. For the CDR3, the DNA is TGTGCCAGCAGCGCGGGACTAGCGGGCCCCGAGCAGTACTTC. It encodes CASSAGLAGPEQYF. The entire variable domain, with the rest obtained from reference TRBV9 and TRBJ2-7, is as follows: DSGVTQTPKHLITATGQRVTLRCSPRSGDLSVYWYQQSLDQGLQFLIQYYNGEERAKGNILERFSAQQFPDLHSELNLSSLELGDSALYFCASSAGLAGPEQYFGPGTRLTVT.

This rearrangement joins TRBV19 to TRBJ1-4; TRBD1 might be the D (5 bases). Trimming stripped 1 base from V and 8 bases from J, with 14 bases between. This CDR3 is built from 15 residues. The V gene's germline CDR1 is LNHDA and CDR2 SQIVND (reference sequence). The CDR3 reads CASSIGNPRGEKLFF. The CDR3 DNA reads as TGTGCCAGTAGTATAGGAAACCCAAGGGGAGAAAAACTGTTTTTT. The full variable domain, with the rest looked up from reference TRBV19 and TRBJ1-4, is DGGITQSPKYLFRKEGQNVTLSCEQNLNHDAMYWYRQDPGQGLRLIYYSQIVNDFQKGDIAEGYSVSREKKESFPLTVTSAQKNPTAFYLCASSIGNPRGEKLFFGSGTQLSVL.

The rearrangement links TRBV9 to TRBJ1-1; possible D gene TRBD1, 5 bases. Per the germline V gene, CDR1 is SGDLS and CDR2 is YYNGEE. This CDR3 is built from 12 residues. V lost 0 bases, J lost 9 bases, and 9 bases lay in between. For the CDR3, the DNA is TGTGCCAGCAGCGTAGGGGAGGGGCAAGCTTTCTTT. Translation gives CASSVGEGQAFF.

The J gene is TRBJ1-3, the V gene TRBV7-8; no reliable D call. CDR3 length: 16 residues. Between the trimmed V and J ends, which lost 4 bases and 8 bases, there was a span of 21 bases. CDR1 SGHVS and CDR2 FQNEAQ come from the germline V gene. The CDR3 coding sequence is TGTGCCAGCAGCTCCCTAGGGAGGACTCTGGAGTACACCATATATTTT. It yields the protein CASSSLGRTLEYTIYF.

The CDR3 nucleotides read TGTGCCAGCTCACCACCGTTCGACGAGCAGTACTTC. Protein product: CASSPPFDEQYF. The chain uses TRBV18 and TRBJ2-7; D gene uncertain. V was shortened by 0 bases and J by 5 bases, with 5 bases between the two germline ends. The CDR3 runs to 12 residues. Germline V gives CDR1 KGHSH, CDR2 LQKENI.